This T cell receptor beta chain emerged from a study of cytomegalovirus exposure and HLA in healthy donors. Study-wide findings and caveats: Association of some 18,000 TCR beta sequences with HLA alleles was found at 0.05 false discovery rate in a later analysis. In a later analysis, donors in an Asian-associated ancestry cluster reportedly had fewer N-insertions in productive TCRs than the cohort mean. The study reported that TCR beta sequences accurately predicted HLA-A and HLA-B alleles in most subjects.

CDR1 is SGHNT, CDR2 YYREEE, per germline (reference sequence). This CDR3 comprises 15 residues. With V trimmed by 0 bases and J by 8 bases, 5 bases remained unmatched. The study ran its PCR with 60 Vbeta and 13 Jbeta primers. Repertoires were generated with immunoSEQ multiplex PCR, while TCRdb's copy carries only in-frame clones and drops some. The table shows some 190,000 clones, with approximately 86% occurring only once. A note on this clone: Its target is not known.

Material for sequencing was PBMCs. The chain joins TRBV5-4 to TRBJ2-7; 13 bases are shared with TRBD2. The receptor comes from a boy aged 2 to 9 in good health and CMV-seronegative. Here the CDR3 reads CASSLGGLAGVKQYF. CDR3 coding DNA: TGTGCCAGCAGCTTGGGCGGACTAGCGGGAGTGAAGCAGTACTTC.